One T cell receptor (beta chain) is described in this entry. Germline CDR1 is SGHDN and CDR2 is FVKESK. V gave up 6 bases and J gave up 0 bases, with 12 bases separating them. This CDR3 spans 14 amino acids. This entry comes from a study of cytomegalovirus exposure and HLA in healthy donors. Vbeta (60) and Jbeta (13) primers were used in the PCR. Only in-frame clones appear in the TCRdb table, and some are missing; sequencing was by immunoSEQ multiplex PCR. The sample includes 150,000 to 200,000 clones, around 82% seen only once; the top ten take about 2.5%. The sample was PBMCs. This chain links TRBV14 with TRBJ2-7; D is possibly TRBD1 (6 bases). The origin of this receptor is a woman aged 25 to 45 in good health and CMV-seropositive. The CDR3 DNA reads as TGTGCCAGCAGAATGGCAGGGGCCTCCTACGAGCAGTACTTC. The encoded protein is CASRMAGASYEQYF.